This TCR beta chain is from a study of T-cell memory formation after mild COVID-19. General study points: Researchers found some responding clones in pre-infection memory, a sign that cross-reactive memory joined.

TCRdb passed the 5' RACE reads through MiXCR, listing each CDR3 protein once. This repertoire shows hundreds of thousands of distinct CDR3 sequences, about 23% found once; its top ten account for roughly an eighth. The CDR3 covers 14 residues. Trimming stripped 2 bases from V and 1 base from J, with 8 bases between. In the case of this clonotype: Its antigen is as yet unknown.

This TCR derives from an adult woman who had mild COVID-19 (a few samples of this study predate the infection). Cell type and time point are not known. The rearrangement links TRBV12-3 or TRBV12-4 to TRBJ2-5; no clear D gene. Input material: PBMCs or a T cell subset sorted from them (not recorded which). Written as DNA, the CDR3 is TGTGCCAGCAGTTTAAGACTTATCCAAGAGACCCAGTACTTC. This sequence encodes CASSLRLIQETQYF.